The rows below give T cell receptor beta chains drawn from one sample of a study of TIL therapy for anti-PD-1-resistant metastatic lung cancer. The repertoire was sequenced with immunoSEQ multiplex PCR; TCRdb's copy has only in-frame clones and lacks some. The profile shows roughly 16,000 clones, 86% of them singletons. Specimen: blood, collected at baseline. Receptors were obtained from a person aged 25-85 years with non-small cell lung cancer. Each CDR3 is given with its conserved first and last residue. The D gene is left open where the match is weak. Size tells how often a clone was seen (once, few, many) or the class of an expanded clone, and some rows leave it out.

size,J,V,D,DNA,CDR3
few,TRBJ1-5,TRBV2,TRBD1,TGTGCCAGCAGCCAACAGGGGCTGAGTCAGCCCCAGCATTTT,CASSQQGLSQPQHF
-,TRBJ1-5,TRBV28,-,TGTGCCAGCAGTGTCTCTGGGAGCAATCAGCCCCAGCATTTT,CASSVSGSNQPQHF
-,TRBJ1-1,TRBV5-5,-,TGTGCCAGCAGCTTGGATGGTGGGGGTATCACTGAAGCTTTCTTT,CASSLDGGGITEAFF
-,TRBJ2-1,TRBV9,-,TGTGCCAGCAGCGTAGGTCCGGGCGTAGTTGGGTACAATGAGCAGTTCTTC,CASSVGPGVVGYNEQFF
-,TRBJ2-5,TRBV27,TRBD2,TGTGCCAGCAGTTTATCTCGGGGGGGACGAGAGACCCAGTACTTC,CASSLSRGGRETQYF
-,TRBJ1-3,TRBV7-2,-,TGTGCCAGCAGCCCCCTCTACAGAGGAAACACCATATATTTT,CASSPLYRGNTIYF
once,TRBJ1-1,TRBV19,-,TGTGCCAGTAGAAGGGAGGCGAGGCCCGGCAGGACTGAAGCTTTCTTT,CASRREARPGRTEAFF
few,TRBJ1-5,TRBV4-2,-,TGTGCCAGCAGCCAAGGTGGGGCGGTGGGCAATCAGCCCCAGCATTTT,CASSQGGAVGNQPQHF
-,TRBJ1-6,TRBV18,-,TGTGCCAGCTCACCCCTGGGGGGGGAAGATTCACCCCTCCACTTT,CASSPLGGEDSPLHF
-,TRBJ1-1,TRBV28,-,TGTGCCAGCAGTTTGGGTTCAGGGTTTCGCACTGAAGCTTTCTTT,CASSLGSGFRTEAFF
-,TRBJ1-3,TRBV6-5,TRBD1,TGTGCCAGTCGCGGGACAGCTGGAAACACCATATATTTT,CASRGTAGNTIYF
once,TRBJ1-6,TRBV28,TRBD1,TGTGCCAGCAATGGACAGGGGAATTCACCCCTCCACTTT,CASNGQGNSPLHF
-,TRBJ1-5,TRBV19,-,TGTGCCAGTGAGCTTAGGGGGATCAATCAGCCCCAGCATTTT,CASELRGINQPQHF
-,TRBJ1-5,TRBV7-8,-,TGTGCCAGCAGCTTAGGCCCCGCCGGCAATCAGCCCCAGCATTTT,CASSLGPAGNQPQHF
-,TRBJ2-3,TRBV9,TRBD2,TGTGCCAGCAGCTCTCATAGCGGGAGTTCTACAGATACGCAGTATTTT,CASSSHSGSSTDTQYF
-,TRBJ1-2,TRBV7-3,-,TGTGCCAGCAGCTTTCCGCAGGGCTATGGCTACACCTTC,CASSFPQGYGYTF
-,TRBJ1-2,TRBV9,TRBD1,TGTGCCAGCAGCGTAGCTAAGACAGCCGGGACAGTGGGCCGTGATAACTATGGCTACACCTTC,CASSVAKTAGTVGRDNYGYTF
-,TRBJ1-2,TRBV7-2,-,TGTGCCAGCAGCTTATCACGTACCTTTGGGTACACCTTC,CASSLSRTFGYTF